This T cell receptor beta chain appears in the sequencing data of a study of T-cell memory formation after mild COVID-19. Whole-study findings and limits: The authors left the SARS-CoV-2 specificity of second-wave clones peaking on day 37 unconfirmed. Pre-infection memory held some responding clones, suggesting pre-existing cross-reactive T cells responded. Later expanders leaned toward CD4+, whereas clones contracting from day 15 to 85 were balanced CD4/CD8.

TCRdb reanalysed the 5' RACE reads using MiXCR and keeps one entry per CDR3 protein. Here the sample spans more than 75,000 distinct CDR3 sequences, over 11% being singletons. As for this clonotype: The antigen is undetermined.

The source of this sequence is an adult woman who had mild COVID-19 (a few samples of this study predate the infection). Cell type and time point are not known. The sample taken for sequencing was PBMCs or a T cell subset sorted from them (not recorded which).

CDR3 DNA sequence: TGTGCCAGCAGCCGAGCAGGGGAAGAGACCCAGTACTTC. This codes for CASSRAGEETQYF. The chain is built from TRBV5-6 and TRBJ2-5, with D possibly TRBD1 on 6 matching bases. Trimming removed 4 bases from V and 3 bases from J, with 10 bases in between. CDR3 length equals 13 residues. Germline assignment: CDR1 SGHDT and CDR2 YYEEEE.